Presented here are 9 T cell receptor beta chains from one specimen sequenced in a study of blood T cell repertoires in COVID-19. The table came from immunoSEQ multiplex PCR; TCRdb's copy has only in-frame clones and leaves some out. The sample records hundreds of thousands of clones, around 90% being singletons. The source material was peripheral blood. Every receptor here comes from a man aged 18 to 30 with active or convalescent COVID-19.

The chain uses TRBV7-8 and TRBJ2-5; D is ambiguous. The germline CDR1 and CDR2 sequences are SGHVS and FQNEAQ. With 5 bases removed from V and 4 bases from J, the gap between germline ends came to 11 bases. The CDR3 sequence is 13 residues long. The CDR3 sequence: CASSLPPRETQYF. The CDR3 DNA is TGTGCCAGCAGCCTCCCCCCCAGAGAGACCCAGTACTTC.

This chain links TRBV27 with TRBJ2-2; no definite D call. V was cut by 2 bases and J by 4 bases, with 8 bases left in between. The CDR3 spans 14 residues. Looked up from germline, CDR1 is MNHEY and CDR2 is SMNVEV (reference sequence). The CDR3 DNA reads TGTGCCAGCAGTTTAGGCTTAGCCACCGGGGAGCTGTTTTTT. This gives the protein CASSLGLATGELFF.

The CDR3 reads CASSTDTGTGRLQYF. The CDR3 DNA reads as TGTGCCAGCAGCACAGACACCGGGACAGGGCGACTACAATACTTC. V gene TRBV3-1 (or the pseudogene TRBV3-2) combines with J gene TRBJ2-5, with 9 bases matching TRBD1. V gave up 5 bases and J gave up 14 bases; unmatched junction bases: 18. This CDR3 contains 15 residues. The germline V gene encodes CDR1 LGHDT and CDR2 YNNKEL (reference sequence).

This chain connects TRBV7-2 to TRBJ1-2; the D gene is possibly TRBD1 (5 bases). Trimming stripped 2 bases from V and 5 bases from J, with 15 bases between. CDR1 and CDR2 from the germline V gene are SGHTA and FQGNSA. The CDR3 sequence is 15 residues long. CDR3 region: CASSLYGGTGYGYTF. The CDR3 DNA reads as TGTGCCAGCAGCTTATACGGGGGAACGGGGTATGGCTACACCTTC.

The CDR3 loop reads CSVEPWTGNDEAFF. The DNA of the CDR3 is TGCAGCGTTGAACCGTGGACAGGGAATGATGAAGCTTTCTTT. This chain connects TRBV29-1 to TRBJ1-1; 8 bases are a match to TRBD1. V was clipped by 2 bases and J by 7 bases; unmatched bases: 9. The V gene's germline CDR1 is SQVTM and CDR2 ANQGSEA. The CDR3 is made up of 14 amino acids.

J is TRBJ2-1 and V is TRBV6-1; 9 nucleotides agree with TRBD1. With 1 base clipped from V and 3 bases from J, the junction kept 4 bases outside the gene matches. Germline V gene lookup returns CDR1 MNHNS and CDR2 SASEGT. CDR3 length: 16 residues. CDR3 sequence: CASSEGTGGFYNEQFF. For the CDR3, the DNA is TGTGCCAGCAGTGAAGGTACAGGGGGCTTCTACAATGAGCAGTTCTTC.

Remarks on this clone: In the same sample, other DNA sequences code for this CDR3. V usage is TRBV12-3 or TRBV12-4 and J usage is TRBJ2-3; D unresolved. V lost 6 bases and J 0 bases, leaving 4 bases between the germline ends. The CDR3 loop spans 12 amino acids. As DNA, the CDR3 is TGTGCCAGCAGCCGTAGCACAGATACGCAGTATTTT. Translating gives CASSRSTDTQYF.

The J gene is TRBJ2-7, the V gene TRBV5-1; 14 nucleotides agree with TRBD2. V dropped 4 bases and J dropped 6; count of bases not matched to a gene: 6. This CDR3 region has 15 residues. From germline, CDR1 is SGHRS and CDR2 YFSETQ. The CDR3 sequence is CASSQGLAGVVEQYF. The CDR3 DNA reads TGCGCCAGCAGCCAGGGACTAGCGGGAGTAGTCGAGCAGTACTTC.

The chain is built from TRBV25-1 and TRBJ2-1, with a possible D match to TRBD2 (6 bases). V gave up 2 bases and J gave up 0 bases, with 14 bases separating them. The CDR3 length is 17 residues. The germline gives CDR1 MGHDK, CDR2 SYGVNS. Here the CDR3 DNA reads TGTGCCAGCAGTGAAGGTCCTTGGGGGGACTCCTACAATGAGCAGTTCTTC. Amino acid sequence: CASSEGPWGDSYNEQFF. The full variable domain, rest sourced from reference TRBV25-1 and TRBJ2-1, is EADIYQTPRYLVIGTGKKITLECSQTMGHDKMYWYQQDPGMELHLIHYSYGVNSTEKGDLSSESTVSRIRTEHFPLTLESARPSHTSQYLCASSEGPWGDSYNEQFFGPGTRLTVL.